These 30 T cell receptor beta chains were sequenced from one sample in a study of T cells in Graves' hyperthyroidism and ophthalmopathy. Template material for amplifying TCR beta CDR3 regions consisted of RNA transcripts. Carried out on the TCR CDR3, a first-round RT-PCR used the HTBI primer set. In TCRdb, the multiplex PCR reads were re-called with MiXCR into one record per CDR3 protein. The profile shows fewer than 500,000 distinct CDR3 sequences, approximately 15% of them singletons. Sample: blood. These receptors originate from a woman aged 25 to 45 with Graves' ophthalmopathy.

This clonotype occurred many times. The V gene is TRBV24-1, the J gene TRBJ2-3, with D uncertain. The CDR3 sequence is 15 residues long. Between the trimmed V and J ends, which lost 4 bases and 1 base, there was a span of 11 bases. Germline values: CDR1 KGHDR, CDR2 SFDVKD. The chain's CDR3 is CATSEPTGGTDTQYF. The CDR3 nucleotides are TGTGCCACCAGTGAACCGACTGGCGGCACAGATACGCAGTATTTT.

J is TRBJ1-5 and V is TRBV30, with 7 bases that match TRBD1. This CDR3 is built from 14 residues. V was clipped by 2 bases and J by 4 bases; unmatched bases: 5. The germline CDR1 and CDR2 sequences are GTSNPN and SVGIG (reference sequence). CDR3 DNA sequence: TGTGCCTGGAGTCCCGGGACAGAGAATCAGCCCCAGCATTTT. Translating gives CAWSPGTENQPQHF.

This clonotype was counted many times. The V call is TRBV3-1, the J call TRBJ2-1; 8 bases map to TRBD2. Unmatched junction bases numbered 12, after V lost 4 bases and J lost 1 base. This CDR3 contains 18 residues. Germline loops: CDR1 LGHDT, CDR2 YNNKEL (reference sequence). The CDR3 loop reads CASSPPAGTSLSYNEQFF. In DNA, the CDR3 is TGTGCCAGCAGCCCCCCTGCCGGGACTAGTTTGTCCTACAATGAGCAGTTCTTC.

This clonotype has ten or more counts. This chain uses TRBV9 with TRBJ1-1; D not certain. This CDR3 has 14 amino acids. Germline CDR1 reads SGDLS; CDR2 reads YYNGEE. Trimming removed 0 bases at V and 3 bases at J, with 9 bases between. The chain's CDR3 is CASSVAQRDTEAFF. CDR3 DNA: TGTGCCAGCAGCGTAGCTCAGAGGGACACTGAAGCTTTCTTT.

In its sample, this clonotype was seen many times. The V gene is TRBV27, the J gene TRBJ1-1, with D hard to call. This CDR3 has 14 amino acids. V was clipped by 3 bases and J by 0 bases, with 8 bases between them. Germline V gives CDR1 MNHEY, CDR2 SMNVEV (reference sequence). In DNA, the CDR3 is TGTGCCAGCAGTTTTGGTGCCATGAACACTGAAGCTTTCTTT. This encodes CASSFGAMNTEAFF.

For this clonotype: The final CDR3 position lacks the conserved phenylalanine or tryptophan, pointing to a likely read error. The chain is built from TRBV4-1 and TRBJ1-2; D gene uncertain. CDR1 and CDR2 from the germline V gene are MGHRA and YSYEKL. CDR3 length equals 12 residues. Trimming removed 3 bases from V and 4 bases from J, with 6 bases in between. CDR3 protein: CASSHIAYGYTL. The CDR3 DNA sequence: TGCGCCAGCAGCCATATCGCCTATGGCTACACCCTC.

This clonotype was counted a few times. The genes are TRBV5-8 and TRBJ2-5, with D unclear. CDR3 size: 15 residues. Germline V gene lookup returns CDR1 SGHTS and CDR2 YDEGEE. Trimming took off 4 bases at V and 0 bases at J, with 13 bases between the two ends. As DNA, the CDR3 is TGTGCCAGCAGCCAAAAGTCCGAGTACCAAGAGACCCAGTACTTC. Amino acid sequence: CASSQKSEYQETQYF. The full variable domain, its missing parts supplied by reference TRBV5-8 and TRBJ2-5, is EAGVTQSPTHLIKTRGQQATLRCSPISGHTSVYWYQQALGLGLQFLLWYDEGEERNRGNFPPRFSGRQFPNYSSELNVNALELEDSALYLCASSQKSEYQETQYFGPGTRLLVL.

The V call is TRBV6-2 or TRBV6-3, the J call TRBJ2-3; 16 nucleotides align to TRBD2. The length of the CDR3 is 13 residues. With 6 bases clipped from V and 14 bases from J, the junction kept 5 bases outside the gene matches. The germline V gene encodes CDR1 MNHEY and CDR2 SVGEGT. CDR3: CASRGLAGGLGYF. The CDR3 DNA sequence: TGTGCCAGCAGGGGACTAGCGGGGGGGCTCGGGTATTTT.

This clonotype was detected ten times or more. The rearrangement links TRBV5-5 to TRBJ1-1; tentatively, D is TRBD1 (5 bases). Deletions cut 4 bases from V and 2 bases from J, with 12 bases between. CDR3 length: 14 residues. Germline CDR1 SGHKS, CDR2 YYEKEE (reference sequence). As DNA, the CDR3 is TGTGCCAGCAGCCTCTGGGACGGAAACACTGAAGCTTTCTTT. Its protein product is CASSLWDGNTEAFF.

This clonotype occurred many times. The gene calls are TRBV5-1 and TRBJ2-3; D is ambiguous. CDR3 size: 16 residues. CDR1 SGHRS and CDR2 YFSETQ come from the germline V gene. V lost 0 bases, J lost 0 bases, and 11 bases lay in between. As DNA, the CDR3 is TGCGCCAGCAGCTTGGCTGGAGCATCTAGCACAGATACGCAGTATTTT. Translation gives CASSLAGASSTDTQYF.

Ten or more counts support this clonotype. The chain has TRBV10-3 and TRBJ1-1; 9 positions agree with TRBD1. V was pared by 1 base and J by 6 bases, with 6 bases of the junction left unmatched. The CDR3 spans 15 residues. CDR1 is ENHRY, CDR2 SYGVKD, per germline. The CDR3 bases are TGTGCCATCAGTGAGTTCGACAGGGGGGTGGCTGAAGCTTTCTTT. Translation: CAISEFDRGVAEAFF.

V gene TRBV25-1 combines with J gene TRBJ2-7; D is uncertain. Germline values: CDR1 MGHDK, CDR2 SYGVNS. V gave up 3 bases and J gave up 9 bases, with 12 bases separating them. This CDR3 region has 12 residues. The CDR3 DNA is TGTGCCAGCAGTGACGCATTTGGCCGGCAGTACTTC. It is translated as CASSDAFGRQYF.

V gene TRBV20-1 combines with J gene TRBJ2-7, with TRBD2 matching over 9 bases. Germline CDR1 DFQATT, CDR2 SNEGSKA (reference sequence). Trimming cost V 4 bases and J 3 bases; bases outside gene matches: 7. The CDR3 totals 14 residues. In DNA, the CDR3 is TGCAGTGCTAAATTAGCGGGGGCCCTCTACGAGCAGTACTTC. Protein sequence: CSAKLAGALYEQYF.

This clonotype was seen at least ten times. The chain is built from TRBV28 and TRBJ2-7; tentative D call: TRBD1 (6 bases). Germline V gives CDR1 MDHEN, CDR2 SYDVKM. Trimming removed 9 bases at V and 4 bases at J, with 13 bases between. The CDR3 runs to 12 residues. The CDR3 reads CASRIQGYEQYF. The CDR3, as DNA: TGTGCCAGTAGAATACAGGGTTACGAGCAGTACTTC.

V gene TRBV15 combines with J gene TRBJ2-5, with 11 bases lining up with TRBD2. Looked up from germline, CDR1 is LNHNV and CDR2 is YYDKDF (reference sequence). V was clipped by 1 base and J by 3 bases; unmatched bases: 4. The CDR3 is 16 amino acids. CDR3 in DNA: TGTGCCACCAGCAGAGTTAGCGGGGGGGGGGAAGAGACCCAGTACTTC. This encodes CATSRVSGGGEETQYF.

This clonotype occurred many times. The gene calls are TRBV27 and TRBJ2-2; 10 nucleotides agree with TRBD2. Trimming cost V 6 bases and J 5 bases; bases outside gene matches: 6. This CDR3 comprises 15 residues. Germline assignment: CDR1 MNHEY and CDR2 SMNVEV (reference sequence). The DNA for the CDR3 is TGTGCCAGCAGAGTAGCGGGGGGCCTGACCGGGGAGCTGTTTTTT. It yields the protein CASRVAGGLTGELFF.

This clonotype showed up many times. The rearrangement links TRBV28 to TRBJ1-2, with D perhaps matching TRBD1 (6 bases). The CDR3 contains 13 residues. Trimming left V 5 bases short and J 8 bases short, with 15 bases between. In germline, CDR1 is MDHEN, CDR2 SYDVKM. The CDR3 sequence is CASSLQGSWGYTF. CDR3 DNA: TGTGCCAGCAGTCTACAGGGTTCATGGGGCTACACCTTC.

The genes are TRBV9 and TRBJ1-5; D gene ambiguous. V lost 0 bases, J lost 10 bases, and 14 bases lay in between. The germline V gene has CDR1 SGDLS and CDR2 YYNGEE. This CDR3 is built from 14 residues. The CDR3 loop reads CASSVGGGDKPQHF. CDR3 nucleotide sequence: TGTGCCAGCAGCGTAGGAGGTGGGGATAAACCCCAGCATTTT.

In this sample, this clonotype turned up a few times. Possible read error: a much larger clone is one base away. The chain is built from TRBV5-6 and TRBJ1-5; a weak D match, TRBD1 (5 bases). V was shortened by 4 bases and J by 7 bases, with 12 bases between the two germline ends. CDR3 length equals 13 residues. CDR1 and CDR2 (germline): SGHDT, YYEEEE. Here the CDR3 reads CASSRWGEQPQHF. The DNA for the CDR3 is TGTGCCAGCAGCCGGTGGGGGGAGCAGCCCCAGCATTTT.

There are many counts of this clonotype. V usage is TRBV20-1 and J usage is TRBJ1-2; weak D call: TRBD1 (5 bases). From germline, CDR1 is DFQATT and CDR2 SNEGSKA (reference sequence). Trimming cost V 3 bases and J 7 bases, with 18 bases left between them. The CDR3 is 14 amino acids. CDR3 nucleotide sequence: TGCAGTGCTAGGGGGTTGGCAGGGACGGGTGGCTACACCTTC. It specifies CSARGLAGTGGYTF.

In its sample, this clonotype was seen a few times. CDR3 amino acids: CASKGENTEAFF. CDR3 DNA sequence: TGTGCCAGCAAGGGGGAGAACACTGAAGCTTTCTTT. The V and J genes are TRBV7-6 and TRBJ1-1; maybe TRBD1 (6 bases). This CDR3 contains 12 residues. Between the trimmed V and J ends, which lost 7 bases and 1 base, there was a span of 7 bases. Germline loops: CDR1 SGHVS, CDR2 FNYEAQ.

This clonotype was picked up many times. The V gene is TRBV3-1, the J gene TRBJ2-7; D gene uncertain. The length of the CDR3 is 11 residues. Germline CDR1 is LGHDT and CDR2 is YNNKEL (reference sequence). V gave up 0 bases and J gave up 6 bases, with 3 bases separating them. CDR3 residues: CASSQDSEQYF. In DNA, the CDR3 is TGTGCCAGCAGCCAAGACTCCGAGCAGTACTTC.

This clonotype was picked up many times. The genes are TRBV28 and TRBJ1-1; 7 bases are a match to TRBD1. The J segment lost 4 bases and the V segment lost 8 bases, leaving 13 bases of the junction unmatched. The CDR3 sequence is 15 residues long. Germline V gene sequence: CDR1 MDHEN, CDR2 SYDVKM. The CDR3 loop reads CASGGQPLWSTEAFF. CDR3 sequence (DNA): TGTGCCAGCGGGGGACAGCCTCTTTGGAGCACTGAAGCTTTCTTT.

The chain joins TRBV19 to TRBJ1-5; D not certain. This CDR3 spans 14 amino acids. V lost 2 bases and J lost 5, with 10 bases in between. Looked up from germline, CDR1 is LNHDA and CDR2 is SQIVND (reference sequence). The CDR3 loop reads CASSISGGDQPQHF. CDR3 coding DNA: TGTGCCAGTAGTATATCGGGCGGGGATCAGCCCCAGCATTTT.

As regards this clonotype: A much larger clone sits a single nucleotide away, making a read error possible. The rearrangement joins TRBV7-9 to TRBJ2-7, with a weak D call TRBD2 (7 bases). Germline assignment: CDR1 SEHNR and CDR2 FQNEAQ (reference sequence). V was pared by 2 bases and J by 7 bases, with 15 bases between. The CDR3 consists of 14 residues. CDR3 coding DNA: TGTGCCAGCAGCTTAATCGGAGGGGGGGGTGAGCAGTACTTC. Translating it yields CASSLIGGGGEQYF.

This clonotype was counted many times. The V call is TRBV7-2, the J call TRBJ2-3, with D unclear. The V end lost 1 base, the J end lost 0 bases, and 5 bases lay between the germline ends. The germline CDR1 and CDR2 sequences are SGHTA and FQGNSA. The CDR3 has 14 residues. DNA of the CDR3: TGTGCCAGCAGCTTAGATAGGAGCACAGATACGCAGTATTTT. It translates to CASSLDRSTDTQYF.

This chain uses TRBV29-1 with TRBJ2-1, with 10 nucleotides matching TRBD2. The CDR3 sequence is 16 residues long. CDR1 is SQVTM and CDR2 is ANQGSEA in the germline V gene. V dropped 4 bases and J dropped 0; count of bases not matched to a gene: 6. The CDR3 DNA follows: TGCAGCGTTGGAGCTCTAGCGGGGGCCTCCTACAATGAGCAGTTCTTC. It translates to CSVGALAGASYNEQFF.

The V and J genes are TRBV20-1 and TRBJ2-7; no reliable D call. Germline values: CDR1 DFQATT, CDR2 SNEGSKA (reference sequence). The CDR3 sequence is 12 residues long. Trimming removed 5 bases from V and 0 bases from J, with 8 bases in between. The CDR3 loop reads CSAFRASYEQYF. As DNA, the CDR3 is TGCAGTGCTTTCCGGGCCTCCTACGAGCAGTACTTC.

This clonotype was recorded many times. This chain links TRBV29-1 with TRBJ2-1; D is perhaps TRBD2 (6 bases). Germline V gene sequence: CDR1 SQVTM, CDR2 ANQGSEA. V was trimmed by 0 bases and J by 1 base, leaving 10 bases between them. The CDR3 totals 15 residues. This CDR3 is CSVEDHGGSYNEQFF. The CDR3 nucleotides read TGCAGCGTTGAAGATCACGGAGGGTCCTACAATGAGCAGTTCTTC.

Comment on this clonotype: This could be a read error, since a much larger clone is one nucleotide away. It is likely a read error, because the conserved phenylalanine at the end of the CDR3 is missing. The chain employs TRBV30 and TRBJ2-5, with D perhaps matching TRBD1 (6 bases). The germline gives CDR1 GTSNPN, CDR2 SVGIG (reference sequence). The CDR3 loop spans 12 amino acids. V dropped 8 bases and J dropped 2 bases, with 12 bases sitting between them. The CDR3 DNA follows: TGTGCCGGTGGAAGGGGGCAAGAGACCCAGTACCTC. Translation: CAGGRGQETQYL.